This entry is about one T cell receptor beta chain. Its antigen is not known. This entry comes from a study of CD8+ T cells in alopecia areata. General study results and limits: TCR sharing was clearer in mice than between patients, perhaps partly owing to patient HLA diversity. Administration of tofacitinib significantly diminished scalp clonality and expanded CD8+ clones within the top 100.

The V and J ends lost 1 base and 7 bases respectively, with 4 bases between them. Germline V gene data show CDR1 as MGHDK and CDR2 as SYGVNS. The CDR3 runs 12 residues. As for treatment: oral pan-JAK inhibitor, 5-10 mg twice daily. From alopecia areata patients, lesional scalp punch biopsies and peripheral blood were collected. Once RNA had been extracted, it was reverse transcribed into cDNA to act as the sequencing template. The repertoire was sequenced with immunoSEQ multiplex PCR; TCRdb's copy has only in-frame clones and lacks some. The table includes 200,000 to 250,000 clones, approximately 70% detected once.

V is TRBV25-1 and J is TRBJ1-4; unclear D gene. The clonotype originates from a human donor with alopecia areata. Sequencing used CD4+ T cells sorted from blood, obtained at approximately week 44, from a patient treated with tofacitinib. The CDR3 region is CASSEWSEKLFF. Written as DNA, the CDR3 is TGTGCCAGCAGTGAATGGAGTGAAAAACTGTTTTTT.